The present entry profiles one T cell receptor beta chain with its context. These data belong to a study of blood T cell repertoires in COVID-19. Trimming stripped 6 bases from V and 1 base from J, with 15 bases between. The CDR3 totals 15 residues. Per germline, CDR1 SQVTM and CDR2 ANQGSEA. Method: immunoSEQ multiplex PCR; TCRdb's copy keeps in-frame clones and lacks some. The sample includes more than 100,000 clones, 84% seen only once; the top ten take 2.4%. Sequencing used PBMCs or T cells enriched from blood (not recorded which). The rearrangement joins TRBV29-1 to TRBJ2-2; TRBD2 might be the D (6 bases). The source is a man aged 40-50 years with acute COVID-19. CDR3 residues: CSVQGLFRNTGELFF. The CDR3 DNA sequence: TGCAGCGTCCAGGGACTCTTCAGGAACACCGGGGAGCTGTTTTTT.